The T cell receptor beta chain under discussion was sequenced for a study of blood T cell repertoires in COVID-19. Across the whole study: Material from acute and convalescent COVID-19 was sourced from the United States, Italy and Spain. PBMCs, B-cell-depleted T cells, or T cells were the source of the cDNA or gDNA that made up the material.

Per the germline V gene, CDR1 is SGHDT and CDR2 is YYEEEE. V was pared by 4 bases and J by 5 bases, with 13 bases of the junction left unmatched. CDR3 length equals 16 residues. This clone was counted only a few times. Per the study methods: Estimation of nucleated cell counts was performed using reference gene primer amplification. Here immunoSEQ multiplex PCR was the method, and the copy in TCRdb shows in-frame clones only, minus some. V and J calls and clone size follow that table, whereas D and trimming were derived from the DNA. The sample holds some 220,000 clones, approximately 80% seen once. The TCR was taken from a human donor in a cohort sampled during active COVID-19. The material sequenced was peripheral blood. The chain uses TRBV5-6 and TRBJ1-2, with 8 bases matching TRBD1. CDR3 loop: CASSPPGQGKGYGYTF. DNA for the CDR3: TGTGCCAGCAGCCCCCCCGGACAGGGTAAAGGGTATGGCTACACCTTC. Full variable domain (rest looked up from reference TRBV5-6 and TRBJ1-2): DAGVTQSPTHLIKTRGQQVTLRCSPKSGHDTVSWYQQALGQGPQFIFQYYEEEERQRGNFPDRFSGHQFPNYSSELNVNALLLGDSALYLCASSPPGQGKGYGYTFGSGTRLTVV.